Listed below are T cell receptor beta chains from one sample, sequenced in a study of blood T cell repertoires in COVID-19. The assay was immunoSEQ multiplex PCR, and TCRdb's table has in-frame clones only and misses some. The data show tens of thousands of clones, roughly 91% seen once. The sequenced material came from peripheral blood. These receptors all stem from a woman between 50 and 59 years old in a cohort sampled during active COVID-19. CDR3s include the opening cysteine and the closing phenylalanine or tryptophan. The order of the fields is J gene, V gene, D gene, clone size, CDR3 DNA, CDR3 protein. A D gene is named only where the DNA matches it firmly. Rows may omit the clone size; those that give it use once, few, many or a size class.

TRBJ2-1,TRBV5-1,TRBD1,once,TGCGCCAGCAGCGTAGGACAGGGGGCCTACAATGAGCAGTTCTTC,CASSVGQGAYNEQFF
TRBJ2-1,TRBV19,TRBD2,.,TGTGCCAGTACCAGAATCAGCGGGACCTACAATGAGCAGTTCTTC,CASTRISGTYNEQFF
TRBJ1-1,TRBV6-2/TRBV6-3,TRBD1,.,TGTGCCAGCAGTCCAGGACAGGGGGCGTCTTTTATCACTGAAGCTTTCTTT,CASSPGQGASFITEAFF
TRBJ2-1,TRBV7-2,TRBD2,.,TGTGCCAGCAGCTCGGGGACTAGCGGGAGGGGTTCGGCGTTCTTC,CASSSGTSGRGSAFF
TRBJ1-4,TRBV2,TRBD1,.,TGTGCCAGCAGTGGGGACAGCCAGAATGAAAAACTGTTTTTT,CASSGDSQNEKLFF
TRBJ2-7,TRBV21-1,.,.,TGTGCCAGCAGCAAAGATAACAGGGGGCAGGACGAGCAGTACTTC,CASSKDNRGQDEQYF
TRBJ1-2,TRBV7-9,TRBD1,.,TGTGCCAGCAGACAAGTGGGACAGGACTATGGCTACACCTTC,CASRQVGQDYGYTF
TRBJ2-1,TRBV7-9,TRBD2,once,TGTGCCAGCAGCTTAGTGGCTAGCGGGGGTCCCTACAATGAGCAGTTCTTC,CASSLVASGGPYNEQFF
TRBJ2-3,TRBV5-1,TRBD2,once,TGCGCCAGCAGCAGGGGGACTAGTCATAGCACAGATACGCAGTATTTT,CASSRGTSHSTDTQYF
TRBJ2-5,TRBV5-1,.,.,TGCGCCAGCAGCTTGGGCAGGGTGCAAGAGACCCAGTACTTC,CASSLGRVQETQYF
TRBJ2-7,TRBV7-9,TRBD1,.,TGTGCCAGCAGCCCAGGGACAGGGGTCTACGAGCAGTACTTC,CASSPGTGVYEQYF
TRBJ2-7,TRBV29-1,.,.,TGCAGCGTTGAAAGCCCCTCCTCCTACGAGCAGTACTTC,CSVESPSSYEQYF